Below are 2 T cell receptor beta chains sequenced from a single sample in a study of T cell responses to AZD1222 COVID-19 vaccine. The assay was immunoSEQ multiplex PCR, and TCRdb's table has in-frame clones only and misses some. Here the sample spans 130,000 to 150,000 clones, around 90% being singletons. The material was peripheral blood, obtained on day 0 of MenACWY control vaccination. The receptors derive from an adult in good health.

The V call is TRBV5-5, the J call TRBJ1-5; no clear D gene. The CDR3 is 16 residues long. The germline CDR1 and CDR2 sequences are SGHKS and YYEKEE (reference sequence). Trimming removed 0 bases at V and 0 bases at J, with 10 bases between. For the CDR3, the DNA is TGTGCCAGCAGCTTGGGAGCGCAGTATAGCAATCAGCCCCAGCATTTT. It is translated as CASSLGAQYSNQPQHF.

V usage is TRBV4-2 and J usage is TRBJ1-1; TRBD1 matches at 7 bases. After removal of 2 bases from V and 2 bases from J, the junction contained 8 bases not matched to a gene. Germline values: CDR1 LGHNA, CDR2 YNFKEQ. This CDR3 is 16 amino acids long. CDR3 amino acids: CASSQQLQGYNTEAFF. The CDR3 nucleotides read TGTGCCAGCAGCCAACAATTACAGGGGTACAACACTGAAGCTTTCTTT.